The 25 T cell receptor beta chains listed next were all sequenced from one sample in a study of CD8 T cells in Susac syndrome. Reverse transcription of roughly 0.5 to 1 ug RNA was carried out with random hexamers. TCRdb reanalysed the immunoSEQ multiplex PCR reads using MiXCR and keeps one entry per CDR3 protein. This table holds approximately 200,000 distinct CDR3 sequences, approximately 94% found once. The source material was CD4+ T cells from PBMCs. All receptors come from a human donor with multiple sclerosis.

The chain joins TRBV9 to TRBJ1-1; TRBD1 is a possible D gene (5 bases). The CDR3 has 14 amino acids. In germline, CDR1 is SGDLS, CDR2 YYNGEE. V lost 2 bases and J 1 base, leaving 9 bases between the germline ends. CDR3 in amino acids: CASSVRGQNTEAFF. In nucleotides, the CDR3 is TGTGCCAGCAGCGTGAGAGGACAGAACACTGAAGCTTTCTTT.

The chain carries TRBV15 and TRBJ1-4, with D tentatively TRBD1 (5 bases). CDR1 and CDR2 from the germline V gene are LNHNV and YYDKDF (reference sequence). V was trimmed by 1 base and J by 4 bases, leaving 10 bases between them. The length of the CDR3 is 15 residues. CDR3 sequence (DNA): TGTGCCACCAGCAGAGGTTTGGGGGATAATGAAAAACTGTTTTTT. Its protein product is CATSRGLGDNEKLFF. The full variable domain, with the rest looked up from reference TRBV15 and TRBJ1-4, is DAMVIQNPRYQVTQFGKPVTLSCSQTLNHNVMYWYQQKSSQAPKLLFHYYDKDFNNEADTPDNFQSRRPNTSFCFLDIRSPGLGDTAMYLCATSRGLGDNEKLFFGSGTQLSVL.

The chain has TRBV18 and TRBJ1-2, with TRBD1 matching over 7 bases. Looked up from germline, CDR1 is KGHSH and CDR2 is LQKENI. V shed 6 bases and J 0 bases; nucleotides not matched to a gene: 4. The length of the CDR3 is 14 residues. The DNA of the CDR3 is TGTGCCAGCTCGCGGACAGGAGCTAACTATGGCTACACCTTC. It translates to CASSRTGANYGYTF.

The rearrangement uses TRBV20-1 and TRBJ1-1; 8 bases match TRBD1. Looked up from germline, CDR1 is DFQATT and CDR2 is SNEGSKA (reference sequence). V shed 5 bases and J 1 base; nucleotides not matched to a gene: 6. The CDR3 length is 14 residues. CDR3: CSALQGGRNTEAFF. The CDR3 DNA is TGCAGTGCTTTACAGGGGGGAAGGAACACTGAAGCTTTCTTT.

This clonotype was seen only a few times. This chain uses TRBV27 with TRBJ1-6, with a possible D match to TRBD1 (5 bases). This CDR3 is built from 15 residues. From germline, CDR1 is MNHEY and CDR2 SMNVEV (reference sequence). V shed 3 bases and J shed 6 bases, with 12 bases lying between them. The CDR3 nucleotides are TGTGCCAGCAGTTTCCAGGGTGTGAGTAATTCACCCCTCCACTTT. It translates to CASSFQGVSNSPLHF.

The V gene is TRBV7-2, the J gene TRBJ2-3, with 7 positions matching TRBD1. This CDR3 is built from 16 residues. Germline-derived CDR1 and CDR2 are SGHTA and FQGNSA. The V segment lost 5 bases and the J segment 4 bases; nucleotides outside the gene matches: 12. The CDR3 DNA reads as TGTGCCAGCAGCACCAAGGACAGGTTCTTGGCAGATACGCAGTATTTT. Protein: CASSTKDRFLADTQYF.

This sequence joins TRBV20-1 and TRBJ2-7, with 10 bases identical to TRBD1. Per germline, CDR1 DFQATT and CDR2 SNEGSKA (reference sequence). V was pared by 1 base and J by 0 bases, with 18 bases of the junction left unmatched. The CDR3 extends over 20 amino acids. CDR3 amino acids: CSARALGNPPGQGFSYEQYF. The DNA of the CDR3 is TGCAGTGCTAGAGCTTTGGGGAATCCCCCGGGACAGGGGTTCTCCTACGAGCAGTACTTC.

The V call is TRBV12-3 or TRBV12-4, the J call TRBJ2-5, with D possibly being TRBD1 or TRBD2 (5 bases each). Trimming removed 5 bases from V and 4 bases from J, with 14 bases in between. The CDR3 runs 14 residues. CDR3 nucleotides: TGTGCCAGCAGTGGGGACGCTACGGCAGAGACCCAGTACTTC. It codes for CASSGDATAETQYF.

The V and J genes are TRBV5-6 and TRBJ2-1; 7 nucleotides agree with TRBD2. J gave up 8 bases and V 4 bases, and 12 bases lay outside the gene matches. Germline V gene lookup returns CDR1 SGHDT and CDR2 YYEEEE. The CDR3 sequence is 15 residues long. CDR3: CASSPDGRSVHEQFF. The CDR3 DNA follows: TGTGCCAGCAGCCCGGACGGGAGGTCGGTCCATGAGCAGTTCTTC. The complete variable domain, with remaining parts taken from reference TRBV5-6 and TRBJ2-1, reads DAGVTQSPTHLIKTRGQQVTLRCSPKSGHDTVSWYQQALGQGPQFIFQYYEEEERQRGNFPDRFSGHQFPNYSSELNVNALLLGDSALYLCASSPDGRSVHEQFFGPGTRLTVL.

The chain links TRBV29-1 to TRBJ2-7; D may match TRBD1 or TRBD2 (7 bases each). Deletions cut 5 bases from V and 2 bases from J, with 16 bases between. Germline V CDR1 and CDR2: SQVTM, ANQGSEA. CDR3 length: 14 amino acids. CDR3 in amino acids: CSVQGGDRPYEQYF. Here the CDR3 DNA reads TGCAGCGTTCAAGGGGGGGACAGACCCTACGAGCAGTACTTC.

The chain recombines TRBV6-1 with TRBJ2-1; D gene ambiguous. Germline V gene lookup returns CDR1 MNHNS and CDR2 SASEGT. Trimming stripped 5 bases from V and 10 bases from J, with 12 bases between. The CDR3 covers 12 residues. CDR3 nucleotides: TGTGCCAGCAGTTCGCCCCTTCGGGAGCAGTTCTTC. Residues: CASSSPLREQFF.

This rearrangement joins TRBV3-1 to TRBJ2-2; D ambiguous. Germline loops: CDR1 LGHDT, CDR2 YNNKEL (reference sequence). The V end lost 1 base, the J end lost 5 bases, and 2 bases lay between the germline ends. This CDR3 comprises 12 residues. CDR3 sequence: CASSQVTGELFF. CDR3 nucleotides: TGTGCCAGCAGCCAAGTTACCGGGGAGCTGTTTTTT.

This clonotype was seen a single time. The V and J genes are TRBV18 and TRBJ1-2, with unresolved D. The CDR3 is 13 amino acids. Between the trimmed V and J ends, which lost 3 bases and 8 bases, there was a span of 13 bases. In germline, CDR1 is KGHSH, CDR2 LQKENI. The CDR3 region is CASSPRQDPGYTF. The CDR3 DNA reads as TGTGCCAGCTCACCGAGGCAGGACCCCGGCTACACCTTC.

The V call is TRBV20-1, the J call TRBJ1-1; TRBD1 aligns across 10 bases. Trimming cost V 6 bases and J 2 bases; bases outside gene matches: 3. The CDR3 is made up of 13 amino acids. Germline lookup yields CDR1 DFQATT and CDR2 SNEGSKA (reference sequence). The CDR3 DNA is TGCAGTGCCCGACAGGGGGCTAACACTGAAGCTTTCTTT. Amino acids: CSARQGANTEAFF.

The V gene is TRBV30, the J gene TRBJ2-3; no clear D. The V and J ends lost 3 bases and 2 bases respectively, with 12 bases between them. CDR3 length equals 14 residues. Germline CDR1 and CDR2: GTSNPN and SVGIG (reference sequence). CDR3 amino acids: CAWRQSPNTDTQYF. DNA of the CDR3: TGTGCCTGGAGACAGTCCCCGAACACAGATACGCAGTATTTT.

The chain joins TRBV11-2 to TRBJ2-4; perhaps TRBD2 as D (5 bases). Germline CDR1 and CDR2: SGHAT and FQNNGV. V lost 1 base to trimming and J lost 5 bases, with 6 bases between them. CDR3 length equals 13 residues. CDR3 sequence (DNA): TGTGCCAGCAGCTTAGGGGAGCAAAACATTCAGTACTTC. It translates to CASSLGEQNIQYF.

The chain combines TRBV27 with TRBJ1-2; no reliable D call. Germline V gives CDR1 MNHEY, CDR2 SMNVEV (reference sequence). The CDR3 runs to 15 residues. V was pared by 2 bases and J by 4 bases, with 14 bases between. For the CDR3, the DNA is TGTGCCAGCAGTTTAAGCGGGAAGCCCACCTATGGCTACACCTTC. As protein: CASSLSGKPTYGYTF.

V usage is TRBV3-1 and J usage is TRBJ1-4; possible D gene TRBD1, 5 bases. CDR1 LGHDT and CDR2 YNNKEL come from the germline V gene (reference sequence). V shed 3 bases and J shed 10 bases, with 18 bases lying between them. CDR3 length: 15 residues. CDR3 in amino acids: CASSQLTDGMRKLFF. CDR3 nucleotides: TGTGCCAGCAGCCAGTTGACAGACGGAATGCGAAAACTGTTTTTT.

The V and J genes are TRBV2 and TRBJ1-6; D unresolved. From germline, CDR1 is SNHLY and CDR2 FYNNEI. The V end lost 4 bases, the J end lost 9 bases, and 7 bases lay between the germline ends. This CDR3 has 12 amino acids. Here the CDR3 reads CASSAEGSPLHF. DNA of the CDR3: TGTGCCAGCAGTGCCGAAGGTTCACCCCTCCACTTT.

The V gene is TRBV4-3, the J gene TRBJ2-5; either TRBD1 or TRBD2 may fit D (5 bases each). The V and J ends lost 1 base and 4 bases respectively, with 22 bases between them. Germline loops: CDR1 LGHNA, CDR2 YSLEER. This CDR3 contains 18 residues. This chain's CDR3 is CASSQVGSAGTGRETQYF. The CDR3 coding sequence is TGCGCCAGCAGCCAAGTCGGTTCGGCAGGGACGGGGCGAGAGACCCAGTACTTC.

The J gene is TRBJ1-5, the V gene TRBV20-1; tentative D call: TRBD1 (6 bases). The CDR3 consists of 14 residues. V lost 3 bases, J lost 6 bases, and 15 bases lay in between. Per the germline V gene, CDR1 is DFQATT and CDR2 is SNEGSKA (reference sequence). The CDR3 DNA reads as TGCAGTGCTAGTACAGGGAGGGATAGTCAGCCCCAGCATTTT. Its protein product is CSASTGRDSQPQHF.

This clonotype was counted once. The CDR3 bases are TGTGCCAGCAGCGCCGCCGGGACAGGGGCGGAAAAACTGTTTTTT. Residues: CASSAAGTGAEKLFF. The chain is built from TRBV9 and TRBJ1-4, with 10 bases lining up with TRBD1. CDR1 is SGDLS, CDR2 YYNGEE, per germline. CDR3 size: 15 residues. The junction had 7 bases not matched to a gene; V was cut back by 3 bases and J by 8 bases.

The V gene is TRBV2, the J gene TRBJ2-1, with no clear D. Germline V CDR1 and CDR2: SNHLY, FYNNEI. V lost 5 bases and J 9 bases, leaving 11 bases between the germline ends. The length of the CDR3 is 12 residues. CDR3 loop: CASSLIAGEQFF. The CDR3 coding sequence is TGTGCCAGCAGTCTCATAGCTGGTGAGCAGTTCTTC.

This chain connects TRBV12-3 or TRBV12-4 to TRBJ2-3; weak D call: TRBD1 (5 bases). This CDR3 contains 13 residues. Between the trimmed V and J ends, which lost 5 bases and 5 bases, there was a span of 11 bases. The CDR3 loop reads CASSLYRRDTQYF. The CDR3 region has the DNA TGTGCCAGCAGTCTTTACAGGAGAGATACGCAGTATTTT.

This sequence joins TRBV5-6 and TRBJ1-2; D not certain. The CDR3 length is 13 residues. V lost 2 bases and J lost 3, with 8 bases in between. The V gene's germline CDR1 is SGHDT and CDR2 YYEEEE. Here the CDR3 DNA reads TGTGCCAGCAGCTTAGTCCGGGACTATGGCTACACCTTC. It yields the protein CASSLVRDYGYTF.